This T cell receptor beta chain is from a study of blood T cell repertoires in COVID-19. Whole-study context: There were acute and convalescent COVID-19 samples, and they came from the United States, Italy and Spain. T cells, B-cell-depleted T cells, or PBMCs supplied cDNA or gDNA.

The germline CDR1 and CDR2 sequences are SGHTA and FQGNSA. CDR3 length: 14 residues. V was shortened by 4 bases and J by 5 bases, with 14 bases between the two germline ends. Original processing methods: Estimation of nucleated cell counts was performed using reference gene primer amplification. Sequenced by immunoSEQ multiplex PCR; TCRdb stores in-frame clones only, minus some. V, J and clone size are those of that table, while D and trimming were read from the DNA. This sample has over 150,000 clones, with roughly 84% found just once. This clone was recorded once. This clonotype was sampled from a man aged 40-55 years with acute or convalescent COVID-19. Material: peripheral blood. The rearrangement uses TRBV7-2 and TRBJ1-2; the D gene is possibly TRBD1 (5 bases). The chain's CDR3 is CASSSTGGEYGYTF. The DNA of the CDR3 is TGTGCCAGCAGCTCCACGGGAGGGGAATATGGCTACACCTTC.